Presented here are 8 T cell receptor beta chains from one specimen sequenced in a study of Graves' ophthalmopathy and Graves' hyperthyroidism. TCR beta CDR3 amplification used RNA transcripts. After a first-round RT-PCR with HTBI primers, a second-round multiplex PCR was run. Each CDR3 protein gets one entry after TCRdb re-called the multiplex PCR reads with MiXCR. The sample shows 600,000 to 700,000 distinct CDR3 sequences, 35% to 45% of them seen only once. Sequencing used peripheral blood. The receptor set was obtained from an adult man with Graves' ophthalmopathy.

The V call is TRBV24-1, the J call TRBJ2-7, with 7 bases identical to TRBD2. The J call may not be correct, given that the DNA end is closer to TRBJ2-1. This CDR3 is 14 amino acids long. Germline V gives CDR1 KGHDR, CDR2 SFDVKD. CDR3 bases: TGTGCCACCAGTCCTTCGGGAGGACGGATTGAGCAGTTCTTC. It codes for CATSPSGGRIEQFF.

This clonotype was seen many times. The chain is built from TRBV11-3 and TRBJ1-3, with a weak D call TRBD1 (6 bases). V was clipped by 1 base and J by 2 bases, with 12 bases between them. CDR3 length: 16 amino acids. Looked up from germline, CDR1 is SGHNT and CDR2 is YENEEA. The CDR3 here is CASSLAIRTAGNTIYF. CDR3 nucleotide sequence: TGTGCCAGCAGCTTAGCCATTCGGACAGCTGGAAACACCATATATTTT. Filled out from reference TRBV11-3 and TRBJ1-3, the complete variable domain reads EAGVVQSPRYKIIEKKQPVAFWCNPISGHNTLYWYLQNLGQGPELLIRYENEEAVDDSQLPKDRFSAERLKGVDSTLKIQPAELGDSAVYLCASSLAIRTAGNTIYFGEGSWLTVV.

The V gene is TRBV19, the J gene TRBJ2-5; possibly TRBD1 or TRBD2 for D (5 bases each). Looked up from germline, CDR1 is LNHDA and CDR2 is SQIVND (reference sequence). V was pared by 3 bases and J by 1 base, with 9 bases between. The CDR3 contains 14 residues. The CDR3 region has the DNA TGTGCCAGTAGTATTAGGGGAGCCCAAGAGACCCAGTACTTC. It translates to CASSIRGAQETQYF.

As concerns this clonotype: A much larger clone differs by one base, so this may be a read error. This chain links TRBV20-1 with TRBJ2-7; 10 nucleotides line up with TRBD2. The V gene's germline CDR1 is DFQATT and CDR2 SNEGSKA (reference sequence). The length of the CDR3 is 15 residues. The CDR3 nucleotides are TGCAGTGCTGGTAAACCTAGCGGGGGAAGCTACGAGCAGTGCTTC. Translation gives CSAGKPSGGSYEQCF.

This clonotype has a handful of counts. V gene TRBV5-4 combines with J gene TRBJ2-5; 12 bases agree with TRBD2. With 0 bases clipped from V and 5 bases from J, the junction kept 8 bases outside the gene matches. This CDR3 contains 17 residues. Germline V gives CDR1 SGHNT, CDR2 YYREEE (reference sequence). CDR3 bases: TGTGCCAGCAGCTTGGGAGGACTAGCGGGGACCCTGGAGACCCAGTACTTC. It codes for CASSLGGLAGTLETQYF.

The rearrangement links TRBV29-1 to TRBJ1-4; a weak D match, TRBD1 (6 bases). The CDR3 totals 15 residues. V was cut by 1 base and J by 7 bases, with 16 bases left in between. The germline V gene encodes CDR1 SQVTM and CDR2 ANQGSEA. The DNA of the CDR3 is TGCAGCGTTGAAGTGTGGGGGGCATTAGGTGAAAAACTGTTTTTT. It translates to CSVEVWGALGEKLFF.

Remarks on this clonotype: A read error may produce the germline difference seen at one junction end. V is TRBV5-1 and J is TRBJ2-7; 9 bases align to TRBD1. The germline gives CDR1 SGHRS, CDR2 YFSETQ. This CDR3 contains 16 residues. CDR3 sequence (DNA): TGTGCCAGCAGCGCCCTCCGGGACAGGGACGTCTACGAGCAGTACTTC. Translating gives CASSALRDRDVYEQYF.

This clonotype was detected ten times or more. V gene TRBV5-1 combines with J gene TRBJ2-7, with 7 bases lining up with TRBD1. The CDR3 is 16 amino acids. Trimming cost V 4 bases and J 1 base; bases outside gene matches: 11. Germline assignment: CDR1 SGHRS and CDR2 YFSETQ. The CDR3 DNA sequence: TGCGCCAGCAGCCATCAACAGAAGACAGGGTCCTACGAGCAGTACTTC. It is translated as CASSHQQKTGSYEQYF.